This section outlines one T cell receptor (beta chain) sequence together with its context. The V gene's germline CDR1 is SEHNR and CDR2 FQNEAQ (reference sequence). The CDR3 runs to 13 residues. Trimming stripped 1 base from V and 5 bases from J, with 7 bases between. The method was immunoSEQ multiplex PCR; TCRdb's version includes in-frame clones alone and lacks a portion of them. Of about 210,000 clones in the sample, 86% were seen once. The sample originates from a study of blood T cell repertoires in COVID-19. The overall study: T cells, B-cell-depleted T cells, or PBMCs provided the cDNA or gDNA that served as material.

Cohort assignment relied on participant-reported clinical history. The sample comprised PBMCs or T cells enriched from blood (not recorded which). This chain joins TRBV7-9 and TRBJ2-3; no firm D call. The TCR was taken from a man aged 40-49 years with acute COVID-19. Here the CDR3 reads CASSLGPGDTQYF. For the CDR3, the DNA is TGTGCCAGCAGCTTAGGACCAGGAGATACGCAGTATTTT.